This T cell receptor (beta chain) was identified in a study of spatial heterogeneity in lung cancer. Study summary: Every unique TCR and UMI combination, on average, appeared more than ten times in raw reads.

Indicated time point: sample taken at primary tumor resection. Unsorted tumor, nontumor lung tissue or cryopreserved PBMC supplied the whole RNA. This CDR3 is built from 16 residues. CDR1 and CDR2 (germline): SEHNR, FQNEAQ (reference sequence). The V and J ends lost 11 bases and 1 base, in that order; junction bases with no gene match: 8. General observations from the study: Tumor mutation count correlated with how many alpha and beta TCRs expanded intratumorally.

This clonotype was counted at least ten times. Its antigen is unidentified. MiXCR, applied by TCRdb to the 5' RACE reads, yields one record per CDR3 protein. The repertoire has over 10,000 distinct CDR3 sequences, 3% to 4% of them found once; the top ten carry about 17%. The sequence was obtained from a male donor with early-stage non-small cell lung cancer. Sample: lung tumor tissue, taken at surgery. V gene TRBV7-9 combines with J gene TRBJ2-6, with 10 bases identical to TRBD1. CDR3 region: CAGTGTGVSGANVLTF. The CDR3 nucleotides are TGTGCCGGGACCGGGACAGGGGTATCTGGGGCCAACGTCCTGACTTTC.